The 25 T cell receptor beta chains reported below all come from one sample, sequenced in a study of CD8 T cells in ankylosing spondylitis. From the 5' RACE reads, TCRdb called clonotypes with MiXCR, one entry per CDR3 protein. Of fewer than 250,000 distinct CDR3 sequences listed, over 30% are singletons. What was sequenced was blood, either unsorted or a sorted T cell fraction (not recorded which). Source of these receptors: a male donor with ankylosing spondylitis or in good health (not recorded which).

This sequence joins TRBV20-1 and TRBJ2-3; the match to TRBD1 covers 7 bases. The J segment lost 1 base and the V segment lost 5 bases, leaving 0 bases of the junction unmatched. The CDR3 is 12 amino acids. Per the germline V gene, CDR1 is DFQATT and CDR2 is SNEGSKA (reference sequence). The CDR3 sequence: CSAGTGTDTQYF. DNA for the CDR3: TGCAGTGCTGGGACAGGCACAGATACGCAGTATTTT.

The rearrangement joins TRBV4-2 to TRBJ2-2, with 10 nucleotides matching TRBD2. The germline V gene has CDR1 LGHNA and CDR2 YNFKEQ. This CDR3 spans 18 amino acids. The J segment lost 3 bases and the V segment lost 1 base, leaving 8 bases of the junction unmatched. This chain's CDR3 is CASSQGAAGGTYTGELFF. In DNA form, the CDR3 reads TGTGCCAGCAGCCAAGGGGCAGCGGGGGGGACTTACACCGGGGAGCTGTTTTTT.

V is TRBV12-3 or TRBV12-4 and J is TRBJ2-2, with a weak D call TRBD2 (6 bases). V was shortened by 2 bases and J by 7 bases, with 11 bases between the two germline ends. The CDR3 has 14 amino acids. DNA of the CDR3: TGTGCCAGCAGTTTAAGGGGAGCGGGCGGGGAGCTGTTTTTT. It encodes CASSLRGAGGELFF.

The chain has TRBV5-6 and TRBJ1-1, with unresolved D. The CDR3 contains 14 residues. V dropped 1 base and J dropped 1 base, with 8 bases sitting between them. From germline, CDR1 is SGHDT and CDR2 YYEEEE. The CDR3 loop reads CASSLISPNTEAFF. The CDR3 nucleotides are TGTGCCAGCAGCTTGATCTCCCCGAACACTGAAGCTTTCTTT.

This clonotype turned up a few times. The chain employs TRBV5-6 and TRBJ2-7; D remains unclear. Looked up from germline, CDR1 is SGHDT and CDR2 is YYEEEE. The CDR3 covers 15 residues. The germline V and J ends were trimmed by 4 bases and 0 bases, with 14 bases remaining between them. The CDR3 DNA sequence: TGTGCCAGCAGCCTCCTTTCACTGAGCTCCTACGAGCAGTACTTC. Protein: CASSLLSLSSYEQYF.

The V and J genes are TRBV27 and TRBJ1-2; 8 bases are shared with TRBD1. The CDR3 is 13 amino acids. The germline V gene encodes CDR1 MNHEY and CDR2 SMNVEV (reference sequence). V was pared by 3 bases and J by 6 bases, with 3 bases of the junction left unmatched. CDR3 DNA sequence: TGTGCCAGCAGTTTCGACAGGGGTGATGGCTACACCTTC. Translation: CASSFDRGDGYTF.

J is TRBJ2-3 and V is TRBV20-1; 9 bases match TRBD1. The V and J ends lost 6 bases and 1 base, in that order; junction bases with no gene match: 8. CDR3 length equals 15 residues. Germline V lookup: CDR1 DFQATT, CDR2 SNEGSKA (reference sequence). CDR3 DNA: TGCAGTGCCCATCCCGGGACAGGGCGCACAGATACGCAGTATTTT. Protein: CSAHPGTGRTDTQYF.

The CDR3 sequence is CASSPQGQAHNEQFF. CDR3 nucleotide sequence: TGTGCCAGCAGCCCTCAGGGACAGGCGCACAATGAGCAGTTCTTC. The chain joins TRBV7-9 to TRBJ2-1, with TRBD1 identical over 8 bases. Germline V CDR1 and CDR2: SEHNR, FQNEAQ (reference sequence). The CDR3 loop spans 15 amino acids. The J segment lost 5 bases and the V segment lost 5 bases, leaving 8 bases of the junction unmatched.

The chain couples TRBV7-8 to TRBJ2-4, with D tentatively TRBD2 (6 bases). This CDR3 region has 16 residues. Germline values: CDR1 SGHVS, CDR2 FQNEAQ. V was clipped by 1 base and J by 6 bases, with 16 bases between them. CDR3 region: CASSLVVWQGGNIQYF. CDR3 sequence (DNA): TGTGCCAGCAGCTTAGTGGTTTGGCAGGGAGGAAACATTCAGTACTTC. Looking up the rest from reference TRBV7-8 and TRBJ2-4 gives the full variable domain: GAGVSQSPRYKVAKRGQDVALRCDPISGHVSLFWYQQALGQGPEFLTYFQNEAQLDKSGLPSDRFFAERPEGSVSTLKIQRTQQEDSAVYLCASSLVVWQGGNIQYFGAGTRLSVL.

This chain joins TRBV20-1 and TRBJ2-2; D is possibly TRBD2 (7 bases). This CDR3 is built from 14 residues. CDR1 is DFQATT and CDR2 is SNEGSKA in the germline V gene (reference sequence). Trimming pared 5 bases from V and 7 bases from J, leaving 17 bases between. CDR3 coding DNA: TGCAGTGCTGAATTGGGGGGGCTTAGCGGGGAGCTGTTTTTT. As protein: CSAELGGLSGELFF.

The genes are TRBV20-1 and TRBJ2-3; 14 bases map to TRBD2. The CDR3 length is 20 residues. CDR1 is DFQATT and CDR2 is SNEGSKA in the germline V gene (reference sequence). V lost 0 bases and J lost 2; bases outside the gene matches: 13. CDR3 amino acids: CSAREDSGLAGEPYTDTQYF. The CDR3 nucleotides read TGCAGTGCTAGAGAAGACTCGGGACTAGCGGGGGAGCCCTACACAGATACGCAGTATTTT.

The J gene is TRBJ2-3, the V gene TRBV12-3 or TRBV12-4, with a tentative D call TRBD2 (6 bases). V dropped 0 bases and J dropped 12 bases, with 10 bases sitting between them. The CDR3 extends over 12 amino acids. CDR3 DNA: TGTGCCAGCAGTTTAGCGCGGACTATCCAGTATTTT. Translation: CASSLARTIQYF.

V and J are TRBV12-3 or TRBV12-4 and TRBJ2-7; D may be TRBD2 (5 bases). Trimming removed 4 bases from V and 6 bases from J, with 7 bases in between. The CDR3 totals 11 residues. CDR3 DNA: TGTGCCAGCAGTTCAGGACTCGAGCAGTACTTC. It translates to CASSSGLEQYF.

V is TRBV5-1 and J is TRBJ2-1; D gene ambiguous. The V gene lost 2 bases and the J gene lost 1 base, with 13 bases spanning the gap. The CDR3 consists of 16 residues. The germline V gene has CDR1 SGHRS and CDR2 YFSETQ. The CDR3 DNA is TGCGCCAGCAGCTTAGGGTATCCTAGGTCCTACAATGAGCAGTTCTTC. This codes for CASSLGYPRSYNEQFF.

This chain connects TRBV12-3 or TRBV12-4 to TRBJ2-5; D is undetermined. The CDR3 is 14 residues long. V was pared by 3 bases and J by 4 bases, with 12 bases between. Here the CDR3 DNA reads TGTGCCAGCAGTTTCGCGCGCCTTAGAGAGACCCAGTACTTC. It specifies CASSFARLRETQYF.

The gene calls are TRBV28 and TRBJ2-3; no clear D gene. The CDR3 contains 11 residues. The V end lost 10 bases, the J end lost 0 bases, and 5 bases lay between the germline ends. CDR1 MDHEN and CDR2 SYDVKM come from the germline V gene. CDR3 amino acids: CATDSTDTQYF. As DNA, the CDR3 is TGTGCCACCGACAGCACAGATACGCAGTATTTT.

V and J are TRBV6-1 and TRBJ1-6, with 11 positions matching TRBD1. V lost 6 bases and J lost 9; bases outside the gene matches: 10. The CDR3 length is 16 residues. Germline loops: CDR1 MNHNS, CDR2 SASEGT. The CDR3 nucleotides read TGTGCCAGCAGACCCGCAGGACAGGGGGCAAGTTCACCCCTCCACTTT. Translating gives CASRPAGQGASSPLHF.

The table lists this clonotype with many counts. V and J are TRBV7-6 and TRBJ1-3; D is possibly TRBD1 (5 bases). Trimming removed 1 base from V and 4 bases from J, with 14 bases in between. CDR1 is SGHVS, CDR2 FNYEAQ, per germline. The CDR3 consists of 16 residues. Written as DNA, the CDR3 is TGTGCCAGCAGCTTAGGTGGGGGACCTTCGGGAAACACCATATATTTT. This gives the protein CASSLGGGPSGNTIYF.

The V call is TRBV20-1, the J call TRBJ2-2; 8 nucleotides align to TRBD1. Germline lookup yields CDR1 DFQATT and CDR2 SNEGSKA (reference sequence). The CDR3 covers 15 residues. With 0 bases clipped from V and 5 bases from J, the junction kept 5 bases outside the gene matches. The CDR3 coding sequence is TGCAGTGCTAGAGATGGGACAGGTCTTACCGGGGAGCTGTTTTTT. Protein product: CSARDGTGLTGELFF.

The chain carries TRBV7-2 and TRBJ2-3, with 7 nucleotides matching TRBD2. V trimming: 5 bases; J trimming: 1 base; junction bases outside the gene matches: 6. Germline V gives CDR1 SGHTA, CDR2 FQGNSA. This CDR3 region has 15 residues. The CDR3 spells CASSLSGDRTDTQYF. The CDR3 coding sequence is TGTGCCAGCAGCCTGAGCGGGGACCGCACAGATACGCAGTATTTT.

This clonotype has more than one count but fewer than ten. The gene calls are TRBV20-1 and TRBJ2-7; possibly TRBD1 for D (6 bases). V lost 8 bases and J 5 bases, leaving 10 bases between the germline ends. This CDR3 contains 10 residues. Germline loops: CDR1 DFQATT, CDR2 SNEGSKA (reference sequence). The CDR3 loop reads CSPQGNEQYF. The CDR3 DNA follows: TGCAGTCCACAGGGTAACGAGCAGTACTTC.

This clonotype was seen a handful of times. This chain connects TRBV5-1 to TRBJ2-3; 8 bases are shared with TRBD1. The ends lost 5 bases at V and 3 bases at J; junction bases unmatched: 11. There are 16 residues in the CDR3. Germline V lookup: CDR1 SGHRS, CDR2 YFSETQ. The CDR3 DNA reads as TGCGCCAGCAGTCACCGACAGGGGAGAGTTACAGATACGCAGTATTTT. It encodes CASSHRQGRVTDTQYF.

This sequence joins TRBV12-3 or TRBV12-4 and TRBJ2-3; the D is unclear. This CDR3 spans 14 amino acids. Trimming removed 2 bases from V and 6 bases from J, with 12 bases in between. The CDR3: CASSLSRSGDTQYF. The CDR3 nucleotides read TGTGCCAGCAGTTTATCTCGGTCCGGGGATACGCAGTATTTT.

The rearrangement uses TRBV6-5 and TRBJ2-7, with TRBD1 matching 7 bases. Germline CDR1 and CDR2: MNHEY and SVGAGI. Trimming at V came to 0 bases and at J to 0 bases, leaving 2 bases not matched to a gene. The CDR3 consists of 15 residues. CDR3 sequence (DNA): TGTGCCAGCAGTTACTCGGGACAGAGCTCCTACGAGCAGTACTTC. This sequence encodes CASSYSGQSSYEQYF.

The rearrangement joins TRBV4-2 to TRBJ1-4, with 9 bases identical to TRBD1. Looked up from germline, CDR1 is LGHNA and CDR2 is YNFKEQ. V lost 0 bases and J lost 8; bases outside the gene matches: 4. There are 15 residues in the CDR3. The CDR3 nucleotides are TGTGCCAGCAGCCAAGATTCCGGGACAGGGGAAAAACTGTTTTTT. Its translation is CASSQDSGTGEKLFF.